The 22 T cell receptor beta chains given below trace back to one sample, sequenced in a study of T cell responses to AZD1222 COVID-19 vaccine. Clones were sequenced by immunoSEQ multiplex PCR, and TCRdb holds only the in-frame ones, with some missing. The data hold 77,000 or so clones, with about 91% observed a single time. The sample was peripheral blood, taken on day 0 of MenACWY control vaccination. Every receptor here comes from an adult in good health.

This chain links TRBV28 with TRBJ2-2, with 8 bases identical to TRBD2. CDR1 is MDHEN and CDR2 is SYDVKM in the germline V gene. This CDR3 comprises 15 residues. Trimming removed 2 bases from V and 7 bases from J; junction bases left unmatched: 6. CDR3 loop: CASSLDGRAGGELFF. The CDR3 DNA reads TGTGCCAGCAGTTTAGACGGGAGGGCCGGCGGGGAGCTGTTTTTT.

The chain uses TRBV6-5 and TRBJ2-5; D is unclear. Germline V CDR1 and CDR2: MNHEY, SVGAGI. The CDR3 spans 15 residues. Deletions cut 5 bases from V and 5 bases from J, with 18 bases between. CDR3 in amino acids: CASSQPSKLGETQYF. The CDR3, as DNA: TGTGCCAGCAGTCAACCGTCAAAATTGGGGGAGACCCAGTACTTC.

The gene calls are TRBV7-6 and TRBJ2-7; the D is unclear. Trimming took off 0 bases at V and 0 bases at J, with 6 bases between the two ends. CDR3 length equals 14 residues. Germline CDR1 SGHVS, CDR2 FNYEAQ. In DNA form, the CDR3 reads TGTGCCAGCAGCTTAGCGCGAAGCTCCTACGAGCAGTACTTC. Its translation is CASSLARSSYEQYF.

This clone appeared a single time. This sequence joins TRBV7-2 and TRBJ1-4, with 10 bases lining up with TRBD1. The CDR3 sequence is 15 residues long. The germline V gene has CDR1 SGHTA and CDR2 FQGNSA. V was pared by 5 bases and J by 5 bases, with 5 bases of the junction left unmatched. Here the CDR3 DNA reads TGTGCCAGCAGCCTAAGGACAGGGGGAAATGAAAAACTGTTTTTT. Amino acids: CASSLRTGGNEKLFF.

V usage is TRBV18 and J usage is TRBJ2-1; D may match TRBD1 or TRBD2 (5 bases each). The CDR3 totals 14 residues. Germline V gives CDR1 KGHSH, CDR2 LQKENI. The ends were cut back, 6 bases at V and 8 bases at J, with 17 bases in the middle. The CDR3 sequence is CASSPGTTVDEQFF. The CDR3 DNA reads TGTGCCAGCTCCCCCGGGACGACTGTGGATGAGCAGTTCTTC.

The V call is TRBV6-2 or TRBV6-3, the J call TRBJ1-5; no reliable D call. Trimming cost V 5 bases and J 4 bases, with 12 bases left between them. This CDR3 is 14 amino acids long. Germline loops: CDR1 MNHEY, CDR2 SVGEGT. The CDR3 reads CASSPALRNQPQHF. The CDR3 DNA sequence: TGTGCCAGCAGTCCAGCGCTGAGGAATCAGCCCCAGCATTTT.

The chain links TRBV7-3 to TRBJ2-7, with TRBD1 as a possible D gene (6 bases). The V and J ends lost 5 bases and 2 bases respectively, with 13 bases between them. Germline V gene lookup returns CDR1 SGHTA and CDR2 FQGTGA. There are 14 residues in the CDR3. This CDR3 is CASSPQPGAYEQYF. The DNA for the CDR3 is TGTGCCAGCAGCCCACAACCAGGGGCCTACGAGCAGTACTTC.

The chain has TRBV19 and TRBJ2-6; 12 bases agree with TRBD1. Germline CDR1 LNHDA, CDR2 SQIVND (reference sequence). V lost 3 bases, J lost 1 base, and 1 base stayed unmatched. The CDR3 loop spans 17 amino acids. The CDR3 region has the DNA TGTGCCAGTAGTATGGGACAGGGGGCGTCTGGGGCCAACGTCCTGACTTTC. Translating gives CASSMGQGASGANVLTF.

This chain links TRBV2 with TRBJ1-3, with TRBD1 as a possible D gene (6 bases). CDR3 size: 15 residues. Germline V lookup: CDR1 SNHLY, CDR2 FYNNEI. V gave up 6 bases and J gave up 1 base, with 13 bases separating them. The DNA of the CDR3 is TGTGCCAGCAGGTACAGGGAGCAGTCTGGAAACACCATATATTTT. This translates into CASRYREQSGNTIYF.

The chain combines TRBV2 with TRBJ2-6; a possible D gene is TRBD1 (6 bases). The germline V and J ends were trimmed by 6 bases and 1 base, with 7 bases remaining between them. This CDR3 has 14 residues. From germline, CDR1 is SNHLY and CDR2 FYNNEI. Here the CDR3 DNA reads TGTGCCAGCAGGGGGGCTTCTGGGGCCAACGTCCTGACTTTC. It specifies CASRGASGANVLTF.

The gene calls are TRBV21-1 and TRBJ2-3; the D call of TRBD2 is as the table states it, not checked on the DNA. TRBV21-1 is reported as a pseudogene. The CDR3 runs 18 residues. The CDR3 DNA sequence: TGTGCCAGCAGCTTCTCCCACGCGGGCGGGGGGGGCACAGATACGCAGTATTTT. Its protein is CASSFSHAGGGGTDTQYF.

The chain recombines TRBV18 with TRBJ1-6; the match to TRBD1 covers 7 bases. Germline V CDR1 and CDR2: KGHSH, LQKENI. Germline trimming cut 4 bases from V and 5 bases from J; bases unmatched to any gene: 5. The CDR3 has 15 residues. CDR3 amino acids: CASSRETGDNSPLHF. CDR3 nucleotide sequence: TGTGCCAGCTCACGAGAAACAGGGGATAATTCACCCCTCCACTTT.

V and J are TRBV5-6 and TRBJ2-3; D is unclear. V gave up 1 base and J gave up 2 bases, with 8 bases separating them. The CDR3 runs to 14 residues. Germline CDR1 is SGHDT and CDR2 is YYEEEE. The CDR3 loop is CASSLLPNTDTQYF. The CDR3 DNA reads as TGTGCCAGCAGCTTGTTGCCAAACACAGATACGCAGTATTTT.

The chain links TRBV28 to TRBJ1-1, with D uncertain. The ends were cut back, 3 bases at V and 5 bases at J, with 13 bases in the middle. There are 14 residues in the CDR3. The germline CDR1 and CDR2 sequences are MDHEN and SYDVKM. DNA for the CDR3: TGTGCCAGCAGTTTCAAGGGCCTATGGACTGAAGCTTTCTTT. This translates into CASSFKGLWTEAFF.

The chain employs TRBV14 and TRBJ2-1, with 11 nucleotides matching TRBD2. The CDR3 is 15 residues long. Trimming cost V 5 bases and J 6 bases; bases outside gene matches: 6. The germline gives CDR1 SGHDN, CDR2 FVKESK. CDR3 sequence: CASSNLAGGFNEQFF. The CDR3 bases are TGTGCCAGCAGCAATCTAGCGGGGGGATTCAATGAGCAGTTCTTC.

This clone was seen just once. The chain couples TRBV7-2 to TRBJ1-6, with unresolved D. V dropped 8 bases and J dropped 4 bases, with 15 bases sitting between them. The germline V gene encodes CDR1 SGHTA and CDR2 FQGNSA. CDR3 size: 15 residues. The CDR3 loop reads CASLRGANYNSPLHF. The DNA for the CDR3 is TGTGCCAGCCTGCGAGGAGCTAATTATAATTCACCCCTCCACTTT.

This chain uses TRBV19 with TRBJ2-5; D gene uncertain. The CDR3 has 14 residues. The germline V and J ends were trimmed by 1 base and 5 bases, with 11 bases remaining between them. Germline V gives CDR1 LNHDA, CDR2 SQIVND (reference sequence). CDR3 amino acids: CASSIAVGWETQYF. In DNA form, the CDR3 reads TGTGCCAGTAGTATAGCAGTAGGGTGGGAGACCCAGTACTTC.

The J gene is TRBJ2-5, the V gene TRBV5-1, with 11 bases that match TRBD2. V lost 0 bases to trimming and J lost 4 bases; unmatched junction nucleotides: 2. There are 15 residues in the CDR3. Germline values: CDR1 SGHRS, CDR2 YFSETQ. CDR3 sequence reads: CASSLGGTSGETQYF. CDR3 in DNA: TGCGCCAGCAGCTTGGGAGGGACTAGCGGAGAGACCCAGTACTTC.

The chain is built from TRBV27 and TRBJ2-7; 7 bases are shared with TRBD2. Germline V gives CDR1 MNHEY, CDR2 SMNVEV (reference sequence). J gave up 3 bases and V 6 bases, and 2 bases lay outside the gene matches. The CDR3 covers 12 residues. The CDR3 coding sequence is TGTGCCAGCAGGGGGGGGAACTACGAGCAGTACTTC. This codes for CASRGGNYEQYF.

This chain links TRBV11-2 with TRBJ1-1; TRBD1 is a possible D gene (6 bases). V was cut by 2 bases and J by 1 base, with 8 bases left in between. Germline V gives CDR1 SGHAT, CDR2 FQNNGV. The CDR3 runs 14 residues. In nucleotides, the CDR3 is TGTGCCAGCAGCTTATCCAGGGGGAACACTGAAGCTTTCTTT. Protein product: CASSLSRGNTEAFF.

The chain carries TRBV15 and TRBJ1-2; D is possibly TRBD1 (5 bases). The V end was cut by 0 bases, the J end by 7 bases, with 12 bases between. The germline V gene encodes CDR1 LNHNV and CDR2 YYDKDF (reference sequence). There are 14 residues in the CDR3. CDR3 in amino acids: CATSRDRGRVGYTF. CDR3 bases: TGTGCCACCAGCAGAGATCGAGGCAGGGTTGGCTACACCTTC.

This chain joins TRBV13 and TRBJ2-1; no clear D gene. The V end was cut by 3 bases, the J end by 12 bases, with 12 bases between. Germline CDR1 is PRHDT and CDR2 is FYEKMQ (reference sequence). The length of the CDR3 is 12 residues. The CDR3 protein is CASSFLRIGQFF. The CDR3 DNA reads TGTGCCAGCAGCTTTCTCCGTATTGGGCAGTTCTTC. The full variable domain, completed using reference TRBV13 and TRBJ2-1, is AAGVIQSPRHLIKEKRETATLKCYPIPRHDTVYWYQQGPGQDPQFLISFYEKMQSDKGSIPDRFSAQQFSDYHSELNMSSLELGDSALYFCASSFLRIGQFFGPGTRLTVL.